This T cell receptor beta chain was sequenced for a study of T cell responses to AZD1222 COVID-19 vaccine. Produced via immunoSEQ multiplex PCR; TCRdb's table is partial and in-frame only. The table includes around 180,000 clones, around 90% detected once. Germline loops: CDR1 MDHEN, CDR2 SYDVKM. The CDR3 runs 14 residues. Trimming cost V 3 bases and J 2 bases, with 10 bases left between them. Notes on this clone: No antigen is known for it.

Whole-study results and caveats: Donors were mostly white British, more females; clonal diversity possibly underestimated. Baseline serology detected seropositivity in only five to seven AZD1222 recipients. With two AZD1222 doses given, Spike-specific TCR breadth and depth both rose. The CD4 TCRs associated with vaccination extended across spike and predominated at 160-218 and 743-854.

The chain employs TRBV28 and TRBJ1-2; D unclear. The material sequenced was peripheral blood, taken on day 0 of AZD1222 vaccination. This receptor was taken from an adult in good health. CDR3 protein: CASSFYRTNYGYTF. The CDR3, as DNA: TGTGCCAGCAGTTTCTACCGGACCAACTATGGCTACACCTTC.